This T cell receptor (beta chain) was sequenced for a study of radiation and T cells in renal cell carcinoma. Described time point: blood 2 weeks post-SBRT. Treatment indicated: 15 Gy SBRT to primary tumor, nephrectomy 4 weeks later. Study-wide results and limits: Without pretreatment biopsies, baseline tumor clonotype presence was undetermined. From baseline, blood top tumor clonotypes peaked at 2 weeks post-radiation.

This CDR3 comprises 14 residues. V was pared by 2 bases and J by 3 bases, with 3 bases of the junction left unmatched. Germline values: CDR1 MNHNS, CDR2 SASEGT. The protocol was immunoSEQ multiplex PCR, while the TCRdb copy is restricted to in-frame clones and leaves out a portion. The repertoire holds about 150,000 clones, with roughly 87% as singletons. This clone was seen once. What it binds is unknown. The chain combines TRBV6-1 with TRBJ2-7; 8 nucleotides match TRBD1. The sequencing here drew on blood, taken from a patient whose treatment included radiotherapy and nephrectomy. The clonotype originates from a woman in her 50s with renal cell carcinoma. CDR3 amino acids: CASSETTGGYEQYF. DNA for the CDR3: TGTGCCAGCAGTGAAACCACAGGGGGCTACGAGCAGTACTTC.